A selection of T cell receptor beta chains follows, all from one sample in a study of blood T cells in healthy people across ages. In TCRdb, the 5' RACE reads were re-called with MiXCR into one record per CDR3 protein. This table holds approximately 770,000 distinct CDR3 sequences, roughly 64% found once. The sequenced sample was blood. These receptors all stem from a man younger than 45 in good health. CDR3s include the opening cysteine and the closing phenylalanine or tryptophan. D genes are given only for firm matches. Where a row states a size, it is once, few, many or the class of an expanded clone; other rows omit it.

V,J,D,size,CDR3,DNA
TRBV7-2,TRBJ2-3,-,many,CASGRLQGVGTDTQYF,TGTGCCAGCGGCCGCCTCCAGGGAGTGGGCACAGATACGCAGTATTTT
TRBV20-1,TRBJ2-1,-,few,CSARDSGQQFF,TGCAGTGCTAGAGATTCCGGGCAGCAGTTCTTC
TRBV30,TRBJ2-5,-,-,CAWSVAGYETQYF,TGTGCCTGGAGTGTAGCGGGTTACGAGACCCAGTACTTC
TRBV15,TRBJ2-6,-,-,CATSLGGGLYSGANVLTF,TGTGCCACCAGCCTGGGGGGCGGGTTATACTCTGGGGCCAACGTCCTGACTTTC
TRBV7-2,TRBJ2-7,TRBD1,many,CASSLDRGSYEQYF,TGCGCCAGCAGCCTGGACAGGGGGTCCTACGAGCAGTACTTC
TRBV10-3,TRBJ2-5,-,few,CAISDGRALREQYF,TGTGCCATCAGTGACGGCAGGGCCCTTAGGGAGCAGTACTTC
TRBV12-3/TRBV12-4,TRBJ1-5,-,-,CASNQLGTPQHF,TGTGCCAGCAACCAACTGGGGACGCCCCAGCATTTT
TRBV23-1,TRBJ1-5,-,-,CATDRPQHF,TGCGCCACCGATCGGCCCCAGCATTTT
TRBV7-8,TRBJ2-5,TRBD1,-,CASSLGTGSRETQYF,TGTGCCAGCAGCTTAGGGACAGGGAGTAGAGAGACCCAGTACTTC
TRBV28,TRBJ2-1,TRBD1,-,CASTRTGGKNEQFF,TGTGCCAGCACGCGGACAGGGGGCAAGAATGAGCAGTTCTTC
TRBV12-3/TRBV12-4,TRBJ1-6,-,-,CASKRSNSPLHF,TGTGCCAGCAAACGGAGTAATTCACCCCTCCACTTT
TRBV10-3,TRBJ2-1,TRBD2,-,CAIGSGTSSYNEQFF,TGTGCCATCGGCTCCGGGACTAGCTCCTACAATGAGCAGTTCTTC
TRBV2,TRBJ1-2,-,-,CASSDTVNYGYTF,TGTGCCAGCAGTGATACAGTTAACTATGGCTACACCTTC
TRBV6-2/TRBV6-3,TRBJ2-4,-,-,CASRTRVSNIQYF,TGTGCCAGCAGGACCAGGGTTTCTAACATTCAGTACTTC
TRBV10-3,TRBJ2-1,TRBD2,-,CATRAGGPDNEQFF,TGTGCCACCAGGGCGGGGGGCCCTGACAATGAGCAGTTCTTC
TRBV29-1,TRBJ2-5,TRBD1,-,CSVSGTGEETQYF,TGCAGCGTCTCCGGGACAGGGGAAGAGACCCAGTACTTC
TRBV12-3/TRBV12-4,TRBJ1-5,-,-,CASSRFLAQGKANDQPQHF,TGTGCCAGCAGCCGTTTCTTGGCACAGGGTAAAGCGAATGATCAGCCCCAGCATTTT
TRBV4-1,TRBJ1-6,-,many,CASSPSLNSPLHF,TGCGCCAGCAGCCCCTCCCTGAATTCACCCCTCCACTTT
TRBV7-3,TRBJ2-3,-,-,CASSLRDTRTDTQYF,TGTGCCAGCAGTCTCCGGGACACCCGTACAGATACGCAGTATTTT
TRBV10-3,TRBJ2-3,-,-,CATEPRQGAMGLASNTQYF,TGTGCCACCGAACCAAGACAGGGGGCGATGGGACTAGCGTCGAATACGCAGTATTTT
TRBV5-1,TRBJ1-1,-,once,CASSMGLNTEAFF,TGCGCCAGCAGCATGGGTCTGAACACTGAAGCTTTCTTT
TRBV6-1,TRBJ2-1,-,few,CATLAEYSNEQFF,TGTGCCACCCTAGCTGAGTATTCCAATGAGCAGTTCTTC
TRBV5-1,TRBJ2-1,-,-,CASSSGRGTHHEQFF,TGCGCCAGCAGCTCCGGCCGCGGGACACACCATGAGCAGTTCTTC
TRBV6-5,TRBJ2-5,TRBD2,-,CASSPRTSPPETQYF,TGTGCCAGCAGTCCCCGGACTAGCCCGCCAGAGACCCAGTACTTC
TRBV7-9,TRBJ2-7,-,-,CASSSTGKQTYEQYF,TGTGCCAGCAGCTCTACAGGAAAACAAACCTACGAGCAGTACTTC
TRBV10-3,TRBJ2-5,TRBD1,-,CATRTGRETQYF,TGTGCCACCCGGACAGGGAGAGAGACCCAGTACTTC
TRBV20-1,TRBJ2-5,-,-,CSALYATGPQETQYF,TGCAGTGCTCTCTACGCGACAGGCCCTCAAGAGACCCAGTACTTC
TRBV29-1,TRBJ1-2,-,-,CSVASDINYGYTF,TGCAGCGTTGCCTCGGACATAAACTATGGCTACACCTTC
TRBV4-3,TRBJ1-2,-,-,CASSQERQGNYGYTF,TGCGCCAGCAGCCAGGAAAGGCAGGGTAACTATGGCTACACCTTC
TRBV7-2,TRBJ2-1,TRBD1,-,CASSSQTGGGGEQFF,TGTGCCAGCAGCTCCCAAACAGGGGGCGGGGGTGAGCAGTTCTTC
TRBV15,TRBJ2-7,-,-,CATRNMAGGPYGQYF,TGTGCCACCAGAAACATGGCAGGGGGGCCCTACGGGCAGTACTTC
TRBV4-2,TRBJ2-1,TRBD2,-,CASSQGLAFTYNEQFF,TGTGCCAGCAGCCAAGGACTAGCGTTTACCTACAATGAGCAGTTCTTC
TRBV5-1,TRBJ2-7,TRBD1,-,CASSSTWQGAEQYF,TGCGCCAGCAGCTCAACGTGGCAGGGGGCCGAGCAGTACTTC
TRBV5-1,TRBJ2-1,TRBD2,-,CASSWGGGQYDEQFF,TGCGCCAGTTCCTGGGGGGGAGGTCAGTATGATGAGCAGTTCTTC
TRBV7-9,TRBJ2-3,-,few,CASSLDRDFFTDTQYF,TGTGCCAGCAGCTTGGATAGGGACTTTTTCACAGATACGCAGTATTTT
TRBV6-1,TRBJ2-3,-,-,CASRQGRWVTDTQYF,TGTGCCAGCAGGCAGGGGAGATGGGTGACAGATACGCAGTATTTT
TRBV5-1,TRBJ2-3,-,-,CASSLDGTGLDTQYF,TGCGCCAGCAGCTTGGATGGAACAGGTTTAGATACGCAGTATTTT
TRBV4-2,TRBJ2-2,TRBD2,-,CASSQDDWAGVNTGELFF,TGTGCCAGCAGCCAAGATGATTGGGCGGGAGTTAACACCGGGGAGCTGTTTTTT
TRBV2,TRBJ2-1,TRBD1,-,CASSEFGRQGNEQFF,TGTGCCAGCAGTGAATTTGGGAGACAGGGAAATGAGCAGTTCTTC
TRBV6-1,TRBJ2-4,-,-,CASSERVRLLKNIQYF,TGTGCCAGCAGTGAAAGAGTCCGTCTATTGAAAAACATTCAGTACTTC
TRBV10-1,TRBJ1-2,-,-,CASSPNRRSGGYTF,TGCGCCAGCAGCCCCAATCGACGGAGCGGCGGCTACACCTTC
TRBV20-1,TRBJ2-7,-,-,CSARDRQASSYEQYF,TGCAGTGCTAGAGATCGCCAGGCGAGCTCCTACGAGCAGTACTTC
TRBV7-2,TRBJ2-1,-,-,CASSPSSVRRDEQFF,TGTGCCAGCAGCCCCTCCTCCGTTAGAAGGGATGAGCAGTTCTTC
TRBV30,TRBJ2-1,TRBD2,-,CAWNIGGNEQFF,TGTGCCTGGAATATCGGGGGGAATGAGCAGTTCTTC
TRBV7-9,TRBJ1-2,-,-,CASSFAGRLIYGYTF,TGTGCCAGCAGCTTCGCCGGTAGGCTCATCTATGGCTACACCTTC
TRBV20-1,TRBJ1-5,TRBD1,-,CSAGGRGRQPQHF,TGCAGTGCTGGCGGCAGGGGGCGTCAGCCCCAGCATTTT
TRBV3-1,TRBJ2-7,-,-,CASLTSGSYEQYF,TGTGCCAGCCTGACGTCCGGGTCCTACGAGCAGTACTTC
TRBV20-1,TRBJ1-2,TRBD1,-,CSAKGQTNLYGYTF,TGCAGTGCCAAGGGACAGACTAATCTCTATGGCTACACCTTC
TRBV27,TRBJ2-7,-,-,CASSLRGAHSYEQYF,TGTGCCAGCAGTTTACGCGGAGCCCACTCCTACGAGCAGTACTTC
TRBV7-3,TRBJ2-4,TRBD2,-,CASRDTGGVRLKAPSGSKNIQYF,TGTGCCAGCAGAGACACAGGCGGGGTTCGACTTAAAGCGCCTAGCGGGAGTAAAAACATTCAGTACTTC